This T cell receptor beta chain was recovered during a study of metastatic and nonmetastatic thyroid tumors. On the study more broadly: The authors compared repertoires across blood and tumor or nodule tissue from malignant and benign thyroid patients.

All patients reached thyroid surgery having received no treatment beforehand. Per the authors' pipeline: Across clinicopathological groups, CDR3 differences served as the basis for building a distant-metastasis classifier for papillary thyroid cancer. TCRdb reprocessed the PCR reads using MiXCR. The V and J calls were determined by TCRdb, not by the authors. Here the sample spans 100,000 or so clones, about 16% being singletons. This clone showed up many times. Its target is not known. Study-level results: Compared with benign nodules, malignant thyroid tumors were reported to have significantly higher TCR beta diversity in both blood and tumor.

The length of the CDR3 is 14 residues. Germline values: CDR1 DFQATT, CDR2 SNEGSKA (reference sequence). V trimming: 4 bases; J trimming: 6 bases; junction bases outside the gene matches: 10. The sequencing sample was made of blood. This chain uses TRBV20-1 with TRBJ1-2; 8 bases are shared with TRBD1. The sequence derives from a female donor with papillary thyroid cancer or a benign thyroid nodule (not recorded which). Some clones in this sample may be carry-over from other donors' samples. The CDR3 loop is CSAKSGGAVDGYTF. CDR3 in DNA: TGCAGTGCTAAATCAGGGGGCGCCGTGGATGGCTACACCTTC.